Listed here are 18 T cell receptor beta chains from one sample, sequenced in a study of blood T cell repertoires in COVID-19. Repertoires were generated with immunoSEQ multiplex PCR, while TCRdb's copy carries only in-frame clones and drops some. The repertoire has around 150,000 clones, roughly 88% of them found once; the top ten carry 5.2%. The specimen was PBMCs or T cells enriched from blood (not recorded which). These receptors originate from a man aged 70 or older who had been exposed to COVID-19.

The J gene is TRBJ2-5, the V gene TRBV15, with no clear D. The germline V gene has CDR1 LNHNV and CDR2 YYDKDF (reference sequence). CDR3 length equals 13 residues. Trimming cost V 4 bases and J 2 bases, with 8 bases left between them. The CDR3 bases are TGTGCCACCAGCATACCAGGTCAAGAGACCCAGTACTTC. Translation: CATSIPGQETQYF. Combining the CDR3 with reference TRBV15 and TRBJ2-5 gives the whole variable domain DAMVIQNPRYQVTQFGKPVTLSCSQTLNHNVMYWYQQKSSQAPKLLFHYYDKDFNNEADTPDNFQSRRPNTSFCFLDIRSPGLGDTAMYLCATSIPGQETQYFGPGTRLLVL.

The rearrangement joins TRBV5-4 to TRBJ1-1; D gene uncertain. Per the germline V gene, CDR1 is SGHNT and CDR2 is YYREEE (reference sequence). This CDR3 is 15 amino acids long. The germline V and J ends were trimmed by 0 bases and 7 bases, with 16 bases remaining between them. The CDR3 DNA is TGTGCCAGCAGCTTGGATCCGGCAGGTCAAGGTGAAGCTTTCTTT. Amino acids: CASSLDPAGQGEAFF.

The genes are TRBV12-5 and TRBJ2-2; no reliable D call. V was clipped by 0 bases and J by 4 bases, with 9 bases between them. Germline CDR1 is LGHNT and CDR2 is FRNRAP. The CDR3 spans 15 residues. In DNA, the CDR3 is TGTGCTAGTGGTTTGGTACAGAGTCCCACCGGGGAGCTGTTTTTT. This translates into CASGLVQSPTGELFF. Combining the CDR3 with reference TRBV12-5 and TRBJ2-2 gives the whole variable domain DARVTQTPRHKVTEMGQEVTMRCQPILGHNTVFWYRQTMMQGLELLAYFRNRAPLDDSGMPKDRFSAEMPDATLATLKIQPSEPRDSAVYFCASGLVQSPTGELFFGEGSRLTVL.

V usage is TRBV6-5 and J usage is TRBJ1-2, with 8 bases that match TRBD1. Trimming removed 4 bases from V and 5 bases from J; junction bases left unmatched: 3. The CDR3 extends over 13 amino acids. CDR1 MNHEY and CDR2 SVGAGI come from the germline V gene. CDR3 sequence (DNA): TGTGCCAGCAGTTTGGACAGGGCATATGGCTACACCTTC. Encoded protein: CASSLDRAYGYTF.

The V and J genes are TRBV7-9 and TRBJ1-4, with D perhaps TRBD1 (6 bases). V was trimmed by 5 bases and J by 2 bases, leaving 15 bases between them. The CDR3 totals 16 residues. The germline V gene has CDR1 SEHNR and CDR2 FQNEAQ (reference sequence). The CDR3 DNA reads TGTGCCAGCAGCGCCCTTAGGGGGTTCACTAATGAAAAACTGTTTTTT. Translated, it gives CASSALRGFTNEKLFF.

The gene calls are TRBV4-1 and TRBJ2-2; possibly TRBD1 for D (5 bases). Trimming removed 0 bases at V and 5 bases at J, with 13 bases between. Germline V gene data show CDR1 as MGHRA and CDR2 as YSYEKL. The length of the CDR3 is 16 residues. Here the CDR3 reads CASSQDNEGATGELFF. For the CDR3, the DNA is TGCGCCAGCAGCCAAGATAATGAAGGGGCGACCGGGGAGCTGTTTTTT.

This chain uses TRBV28 with TRBJ2-5, with D maybe TRBD2 (6 bases). The V and J ends lost 3 bases and 2 bases respectively, with 25 bases between them. The CDR3 is 19 residues long. The germline V gene encodes CDR1 MDHEN and CDR2 SYDVKM. The CDR3 DNA reads TGTGCCAGCAGTTTGTCGAGGAGAAGGAGCGGAGGGAGGCAAGAGACCCAGTACTTC. It translates to CASSLSRRRSGGRQETQYF. Full variable domain (remainder filled in from reference TRBV28 and TRBJ2-5): DVKVTQSSRYLVKRTGEKVFLECVQDMDHENMFWYRQDPGLGLRLIYFSYDVKMKEKGDIPEGYSVSREKKERFSLILESASTNQTSMYLCASSLSRRRSGGRQETQYFGPGTRLLVL.

The CDR3 bases are TGTGCCAGCAGCTTCGGAGGTGCAACTAATGAAAAACTGTTTTTT. Protein product: CASSFGGATNEKLFF. The genes are TRBV7-2 and TRBJ1-4; no reliable D call. The CDR3 runs 15 residues. The ends were cut back, 3 bases at V and 0 bases at J, with 8 bases in the middle. Per germline, CDR1 SGHTA and CDR2 FQGNSA. Variable domain in full (rest from reference TRBV7-2 and TRBJ1-4): GAGVSQSPSNKVTEKGKDVELRCDPISGHTALYWYRQSLGQGLEFLIYFQGNSAPDKSGLPSDRFSAERTGGSVSTLTIQRTQQEDSAVYLCASSFGGATNEKLFFGSGTQLSVL.

This chain joins TRBV6-5 and TRBJ1-2; D perhaps matches TRBD1 (5 bases). Germline V CDR1 and CDR2: MNHEY, SVGAGI. The CDR3 is made up of 12 amino acids. V was shortened by 6 bases and J by 5 bases, with 10 bases between the two germline ends. DNA for the CDR3: TGTGCCAGCAGCCAGGGCGTGTATGGCTACACCTTC. Residues: CASSQGVYGYTF.

This chain joins TRBV30 and TRBJ2-5, with D perhaps matching TRBD2 (6 bases). This CDR3 region has 14 residues. Deletions cut 2 bases from V and 4 bases from J, with 14 bases between. Germline loops: CDR1 GTSNPN, CDR2 SVGIG (reference sequence). The CDR3 loop is CAWSPGLPPETQYF. CDR3 in DNA: TGTGCCTGGAGTCCGGGACTCCCCCCAGAGACCCAGTACTTC.

The chain carries TRBV11-3 and TRBJ2-3; 9 bases match TRBD2. Trimming took 1 base from V and 4 from J; bases not matched to a gene: 3. The CDR3 is 15 residues long. CDR1 is SGHNT, CDR2 YENEEA, per germline. CDR3 nucleotides: TGTGCCAGCAGCTTAGTCGTAGCGGGGGCAGATACGCAGTATTTT. Residues: CASSLVVAGADTQYF. The complete variable domain, with remaining parts taken from reference TRBV11-3 and TRBJ2-3, reads EAGVVQSPRYKIIEKKQPVAFWCNPISGHNTLYWYLQNLGQGPELLIRYENEEAVDDSQLPKDRFSAERLKGVDSTLKIQPAELGDSAVYLCASSLVVAGADTQYFGPGTRLTVL.

The rearrangement uses TRBV9 and TRBJ1-6; 8 nucleotides agree with TRBD1. Per germline, CDR1 SGDLS and CDR2 YYNGEE. Unmatched junction bases numbered 11, after V lost 4 bases and J lost 11 bases. The CDR3 sequence is 15 residues long. The CDR3 bases are TGTGCCAGCAGCCAAGCAGGGGGCCGCGAAGCACCCCTCCACTTT. This codes for CASSQAGGREAPLHF.

As concerns this clone: The identical CDR3 is also encoded by other nucleotide sequences in the sample. This chain links TRBV9 with TRBJ1-3, with 7 bases identical to TRBD1. This CDR3 has 15 amino acids. The V and J ends lost 5 bases and 0 bases, in that order; junction bases with no gene match: 5. The germline V gene encodes CDR1 SGDLS and CDR2 YYNGEE. The CDR3 DNA reads as TGTGCCAGCAGTGCAAGACAGGGCTCTGGAAACACCATATATTTT. Protein sequence: CASSARQGSGNTIYF.

The V and J genes are TRBV4-3 and TRBJ2-3; the match to TRBD2 covers 11 bases. From germline, CDR1 is LGHNA and CDR2 YSLEER. The CDR3 is 17 amino acids. V lost 4 bases to trimming and J lost 4 bases; unmatched junction nucleotides: 10. CDR3 bases: TGCGCCAGCAGCCGAATCGTAGCGGGGGGGCCAGCAGATACGCAGTATTTT. Protein sequence: CASSRIVAGGPADTQYF.

The chain employs TRBV2 and TRBJ1-1; perhaps TRBD1 as D (5 bases). The CDR3 runs to 14 residues. With 5 bases removed from V and 0 bases from J, the gap between germline ends came to 10 bases. CDR1 SNHLY and CDR2 FYNNEI come from the germline V gene. The CDR3, as DNA: TGTGCCAGCAGTCAGGGCATACTGAACACTGAAGCTTTCTTT. The encoded protein is CASSQGILNTEAFF.

The rearrangement links TRBV30 to TRBJ1-1; maybe TRBD1 (5 bases). Germline assignment: CDR1 GTSNPN and CDR2 SVGIG (reference sequence). The CDR3 loop spans 12 amino acids. The germline V and J ends were trimmed by 1 base and 4 bases, with 7 bases remaining between them. This chain's CDR3 is CAWSAQGTEAFF. CDR3 nucleotide sequence: TGTGCCTGGAGTGCCCAGGGCACTGAAGCTTTCTTT. The variable domain in full, with the rest retrieved from reference TRBV30 and TRBJ1-1, is SQTIHQWPATLVQPVGSPLSLECTVEGTSNPNLYWYRQAAGRGLQLLFYSVGIGQISSEVPQNLSASRPQDRQFILSSKKLLLSDSGFYLCAWSAQGTEAFFGQGTRLTVV.

The rearrangement joins TRBV2 to TRBJ1-1; TRBD1 might be the D (5 bases). The germline V gene has CDR1 SNHLY and CDR2 FYNNEI. Trimming took off 2 bases at V and 1 base at J, with 11 bases between the two ends. This CDR3 has 15 residues. CDR3 in DNA: TGTGCCAGCAGTGAACGGCAGGGATCGAACACTGAAGCTTTCTTT. Encoded protein: CASSERQGSNTEAFF.

This clone was picked up one time. The genes are TRBV3-1 (or the pseudogene TRBV3-2) and TRBJ1-4; 8 positions agree with TRBD1. CDR1 LGHDT and CDR2 YNNKEL come from the germline V gene (reference sequence). The CDR3 covers 16 residues. The ends lost 2 bases at V and 4 bases at J; junction bases unmatched: 6. CDR3 sequence reads: CASSQTTGGFNEKLFF. In DNA form, the CDR3 reads TGTGCCAGCAGCCAAACCACAGGGGGTTTTAATGAAAAACTGTTTTTT.